This is a list of T cell receptor beta chains from one sample in a study of post-analysis software for immune sequencing data. TCRdb itself ran the PCR reads through MiXCR, one entry per CDR3 protein. This sample has about 430,000 distinct CDR3 sequences, with approximately 42% found just once. Material: blood. The receptors derive from a girl aged 2 to 10 with multiple sclerosis. Each CDR3 is given with its conserved first and last residue. D genes are given only for firm matches. Some rows mark clone size as missing; the rest say once, few, many or name a class of expanded clone.

v_call,clone_size,d_call,j_call,cdr3_length,cdr3_aa,cdr3_nt
TRBV11-1,-,TRBD1,TRBJ1-1,15,CASSSHGTGYTEAFF,TGTGCCAGCAGCTCACACGGGACAGGGTACACTGAAGCTTTCTTT
TRBV7-9,-,-,TRBJ2-7,15,CASSFWPEQSYEQYF,TGTGCCAGCAGCTTCTGGCCAGAACAATCCTACGAGCAGTACTTC
TRBV7-3,-,TRBD2,TRBJ2-3,17,CANSPARLAGGVDTQYF,TGTGCCAACAGCCCAGCCCGACTAGCGGGGGGCGTAGATACGCAGTATTTT
TRBV11-2,-,TRBD2,TRBJ2-3,16,CASSLGVAGLTDTQYF,TGTGCCAGCAGCTTAGGGGTAGCGGGCCTCACAGATACGCAGTATTTT
TRBV4-1,-,-,TRBJ1-5,14,CASSQGQYNQPQHF,TGCGCCAGCAGCCAGGGGCAGTACAATCAGCCCCAGCATTTT
TRBV7-9,few,TRBD1,TRBJ2-5,16,CASSPVGQSIVETQYF,TGTGCCAGCAGCCCAGTGGGACAGTCGATTGTAGAGACCCAGTACTTC
TRBV24-1,-,-,TRBJ2-5,13,CATSDLPQETQYF,TGTGCCACCAGTGATTTGCCCCAAGAGACCCAGTACTTC
TRBV28,few,-,TRBJ2-5,14,CASSFSETEETQYF,TGTGCCAGCAGTTTCTCCGAGACAGAAGAGACCCAGTACTTC
TRBV29-1,-,-,TRBJ2-3,14,CSVVWWDSSDTQYF,TGCAGCGTGGTGTGGTGGGATAGCTCAGATACGCAGTATTTT
TRBV6-2/TRBV6-3,few,TRBD2,TRBJ2-1,16,CASSPARLAGGNEQFF,TGTGCCAGCAGCCCTGCCCGACTAGCGGGGGGCAATGAGCAGTTCTTC
TRBV5-1,few,-,TRBJ2-7,15,CASSLDKKQRYEQYF,TGCGCCAGCAGCTTGGACAAGAAACAACGCTACGAGCAGTACTTC
TRBV27,-,-,TRBJ2-7,14,CASSFRQPPYEQYF,TGTGCCAGCAGCTTTAGACAGCCGCCCTACGAGCAGTACTTC
TRBV11-1,-,-,TRBJ2-7,17,CASSLGIAAAPYNEQYF,TGTGCCAGCAGCTTAGGGATAGCGGCGGCCCCCTACAATGAGCAGTACTTC
TRBV7-3,-,-,TRBJ1-1,15,CASSRTRGANTEAFF,TGTGCCAGCAGCCGAACCAGAGGGGCGAACACTGAAGCTTTCTTT
TRBV29-1,few,-,TRBJ2-3,14,CSVAKSRSTDTQYF,TGCAGCGTTGCGAAGAGCCGGAGCACAGATACGCAGTATTTT
TRBV3-1,-,TRBD2,TRBJ2-1,16,CASSQSKAGGYNEQFF,TGTGCCAGCAGCCAGAGTAAAGCGGGAGGCTACAATGAGCAGTTCTTC
TRBV5-1,-,-,TRBJ1-6,16,CASSRTDSSYNSPLHF,TGCGCCAGCAGCCGGACCGATAGCTCCTATAATTCACCCCTCCACTTT
TRBV6-1,few,TRBD1,TRBJ2-5,19,CASTLDRGSAAAAGETQYF,TGTGCCAGCACCTTAGACAGGGGATCGGCCGCGGCCGCAGGAGAGACCCAGTACTTC
TRBV20-1,-,-,TRBJ2-7,19,CSARDGWDPGPEGPYEQYF,TGCAGTGCTAGAGATGGATGGGATCCGGGCCCGGAGGGTCCCTACGAGCAGTACTTC
TRBV28,-,TRBD1,TRBJ1-2,14,CASRIDRGLYGYTF,TGTGCCAGCAGGATCGACAGGGGACTCTATGGCTACACCTTC
TRBV6-6,-,-,TRBJ1-2,16,CASSSLLWGLNYGYTF,TGTGCCAGCAGCTCCTTATTATGGGGCCTTAACTATGGCTACACCTTC
TRBV4-2,many,-,TRBJ2-3,15,CASSPHEGVADTQYF,TGTGCCAGCAGCCCCCACGAAGGGGTCGCAGATACGCAGTATTTT
TRBV7-9,-,-,TRBJ2-5,13,CASSLAGWQTQYF,TGTGCCAGCAGCTTAGCAGGTTGGCAGACCCAGTACTTC
TRBV10-3,-,TRBD1,TRBJ1-1,16,CAISEPGQGAVTEAFF,TGTGCCATCAGTGAGCCCGGACAGGGGGCAGTTACTGAAGCTTTCTTT
TRBV6-2/TRBV6-3,-,TRBD2,TRBJ2-7,15,CASSPPGSGSYEQYF,TGTGCCAGCAGCCCTCCCGGCAGCGGGAGTTACGAGCAGTACTTC
TRBV9,-,-,TRBJ2-3,15,CASSVNQGSADTQYF,TGTGCCAGCAGCGTAAATCAGGGGTCGGCAGATACGCAGTATTTT
TRBV27,-,-,TRBJ2-1,13,CASSPLESPGQFF,TGTGCCAGCAGTCCCTTGGAAAGCCCAGGGCAGTTCTTC
TRBV5-1,few,-,TRBJ2-1,15,CASRFAPSSYNEQFF,TGCGCCAGCAGGTTTGCGCCCTCTTCCTACAATGAGCAGTTCTTC
TRBV27,-,TRBD2,TRBJ2-5,14,CASSVLAGRETQYF,TGTGCCAGCAGCGTCCTAGCGGGAAGAGAGACCCAGTACTTC
TRBV6-6,-,-,TRBJ2-7,14,CASSTGRRYYEQYF,TGTGCCAGCAGTACCGGACGGAGATACTACGAGCAGTACTTC
TRBV29-1,-,TRBD1,TRBJ2-7,14,CSVDEGQGAYEQYF,TGCAGCGTGGACGAGGGACAGGGGGCCTACGAGCAGTACTTC
TRBV28,-,-,TRBJ2-1,15,CASRPDGYSYNEQFF,TGTGCCAGCAGACCTGACGGGTACTCCTACAATGAGCAGTTCTTC
TRBV20-1,-,-,TRBJ2-1,16,CSAPGTRSYSYNEQFF,TGCAGTGCCCCCGGGACTCGTTCATACTCCTACAATGAGCAGTTCTTC
TRBV7-2,many,-,TRBJ2-5,15,CASSLTLQTRETQYF,TGTGCCAGCAGCTTAACACTGCAGACAAGAGAGACCCAGTACTTC
TRBV7-3,once,-,TRBJ2-6,15,CASSFGGGGANVLTF,TGTGCCAGCAGCTTCGGCGGTGGAGGGGCCAACGTCCTGACTTTC
TRBV15,few,-,TRBJ2-3,11,CATSRVNTQYF,TGTGCCACCAGCAGAGTGAATACGCAGTATTTT
TRBV28,-,-,TRBJ1-6,17,CASSQRLGSSYNSPLHF,TGTGCCAGCAGTCAGCGACTCGGGAGCTCCTATAATTCACCCCTCCACTTT
TRBV20-1,-,-,TRBJ1-2,13,CSASLFRGGGYTF,TGCAGTGCTAGTTTGTTCAGGGGCGGTGGCTACACCTTC
TRBV20-1,-,-,TRBJ1-4,12,CSAPATNEKLFF,TGCAGTGCCCCAGCAACTAATGAAAAACTGTTTTTT
TRBV5-6,once,-,TRBJ1-2,15,CASSAPGGGLLGYTF,TGTGCCAGCAGCGCGCCCGGCGGGGGGCTACTTGGCTACACCTTC
TRBV10-3,-,-,TRBJ2-3,11,CAIGSADTQYF,TGTGCCATAGGGAGTGCAGATACGCAGTATTTT
TRBV5-1,-,TRBD1,TRBJ2-1,17,CASSSFPGQGLDNEQFF,TGCGCCAGCAGCTCGTTTCCGGGACAGGGGCTCGACAATGAGCAGTTCTTC